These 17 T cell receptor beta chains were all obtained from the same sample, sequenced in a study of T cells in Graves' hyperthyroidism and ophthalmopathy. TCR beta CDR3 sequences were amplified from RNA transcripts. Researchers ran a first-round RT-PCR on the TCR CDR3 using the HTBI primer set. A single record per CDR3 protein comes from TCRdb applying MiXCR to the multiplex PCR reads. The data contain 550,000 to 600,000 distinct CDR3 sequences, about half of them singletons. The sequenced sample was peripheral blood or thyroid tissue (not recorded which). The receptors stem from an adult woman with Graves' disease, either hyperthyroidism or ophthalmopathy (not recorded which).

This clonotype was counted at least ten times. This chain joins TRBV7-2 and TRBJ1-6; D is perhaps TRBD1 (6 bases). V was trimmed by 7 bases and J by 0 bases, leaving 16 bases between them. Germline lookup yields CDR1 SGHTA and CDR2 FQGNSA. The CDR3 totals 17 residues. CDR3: CASTSGGASSYNSPLHF. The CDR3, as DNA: TGTGCCAGCACCTCTGGGGGGGCTAGCTCCTATAATTCACCCCTCCACTTT.

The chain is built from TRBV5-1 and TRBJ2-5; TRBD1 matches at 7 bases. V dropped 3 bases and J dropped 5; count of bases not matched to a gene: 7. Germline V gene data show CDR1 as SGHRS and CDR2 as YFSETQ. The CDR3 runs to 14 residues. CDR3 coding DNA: TGCGCCAGCAGCTATGGACAGGCCCGGGAGACCCAGTACTTC. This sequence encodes CASSYGQARETQYF.

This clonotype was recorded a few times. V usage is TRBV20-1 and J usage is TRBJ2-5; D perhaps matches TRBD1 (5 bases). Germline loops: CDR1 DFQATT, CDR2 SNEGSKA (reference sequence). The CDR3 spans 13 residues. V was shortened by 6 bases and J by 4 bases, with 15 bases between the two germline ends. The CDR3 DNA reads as TGCAGTGCCATGGTGGCAGGGCTAGAGACCCAGTACTTC. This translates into CSAMVAGLETQYF.

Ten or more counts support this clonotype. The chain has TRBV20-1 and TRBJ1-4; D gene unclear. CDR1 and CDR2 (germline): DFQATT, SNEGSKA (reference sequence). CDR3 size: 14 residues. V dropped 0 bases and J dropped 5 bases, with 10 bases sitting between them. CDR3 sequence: CSARDLGPNEKLFF. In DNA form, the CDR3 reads TGCAGTGCTAGAGATCTAGGGCCAAATGAAAAACTGTTTTTT.

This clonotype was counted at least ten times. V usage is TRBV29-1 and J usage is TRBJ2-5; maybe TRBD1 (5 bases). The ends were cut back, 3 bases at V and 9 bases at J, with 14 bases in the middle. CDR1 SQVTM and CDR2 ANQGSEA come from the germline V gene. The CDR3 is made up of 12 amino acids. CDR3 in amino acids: CSVEAIQGAQYF. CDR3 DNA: TGCAGCGTTGAGGCTATCCAGGGTGCCCAGTACTTC.

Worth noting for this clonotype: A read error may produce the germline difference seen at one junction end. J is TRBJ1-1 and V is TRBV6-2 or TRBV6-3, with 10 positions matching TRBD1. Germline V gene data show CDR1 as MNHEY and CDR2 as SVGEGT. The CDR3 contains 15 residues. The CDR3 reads CASSSTGGENTEAFF. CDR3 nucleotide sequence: TGTGCCAGCAGTTCGACAGGGGGCGAGAACACTGAAGCCTTCTTT.

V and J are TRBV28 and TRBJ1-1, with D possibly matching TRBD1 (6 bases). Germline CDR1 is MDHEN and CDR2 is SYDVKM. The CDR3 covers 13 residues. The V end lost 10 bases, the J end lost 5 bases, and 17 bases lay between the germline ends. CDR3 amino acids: CATTGQLGTEAFF. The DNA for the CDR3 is TGTGCCACCACCGGACAGCTAGGGACTGAAGCTTTCTTT.

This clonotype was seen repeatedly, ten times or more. CDR3 region: CASSYGLFYNEQFF. The CDR3 DNA sequence: TGTGCCAGCAGTTACGGACTCTTCTACAATGAGCAGTTCTTC. The gene calls are TRBV6-6 and TRBJ2-1; D may be TRBD2 (5 bases). Germline CDR1 MNHNY, CDR2 SVGAGI (reference sequence). The CDR3 is 14 residues long. The ends were cut back, 2 bases at V and 3 bases at J, with 8 bases in the middle.

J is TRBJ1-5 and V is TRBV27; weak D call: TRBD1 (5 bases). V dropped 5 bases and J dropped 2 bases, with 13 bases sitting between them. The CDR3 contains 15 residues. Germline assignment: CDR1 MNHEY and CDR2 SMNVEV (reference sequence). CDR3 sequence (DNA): TGTGCCAGCAGTAAGGAAACAGGCCGCAATCAGCCCCAGCATTTT. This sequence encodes CASSKETGRNQPQHF.

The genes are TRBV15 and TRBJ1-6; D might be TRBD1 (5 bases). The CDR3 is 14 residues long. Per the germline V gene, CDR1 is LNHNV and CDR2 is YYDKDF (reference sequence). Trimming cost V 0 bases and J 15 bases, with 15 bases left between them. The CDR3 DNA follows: TGTGCCACCAGCAGAGATCTGGGACTTCTTAACCTCCACTTT. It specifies CATSRDLGLLNLHF. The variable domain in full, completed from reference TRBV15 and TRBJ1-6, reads DAMVIQNPRYQVTQFGKPVTLSCSQTLNHNVMYWYQQKSSQAPKLLFHYYDKDFNNEADTPDNFQSRRPNTSFCFLDIRSPGLGDTAMYLCATSRDLGLLNLHFGNGTRLTVT.

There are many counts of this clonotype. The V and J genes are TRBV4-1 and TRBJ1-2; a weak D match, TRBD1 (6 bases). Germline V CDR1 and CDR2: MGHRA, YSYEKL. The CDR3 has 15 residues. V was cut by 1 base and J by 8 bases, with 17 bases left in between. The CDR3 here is CASSQGVPGARGYTF. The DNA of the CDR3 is TGCGCCAGCAGCCAAGGTGTTCCAGGGGCAAGGGGCTACACCTTC.

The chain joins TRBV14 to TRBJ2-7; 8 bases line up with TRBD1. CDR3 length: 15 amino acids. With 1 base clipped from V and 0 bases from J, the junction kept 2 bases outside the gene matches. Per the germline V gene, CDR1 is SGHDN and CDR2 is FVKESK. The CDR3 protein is CASSQGQGFSYEQYF. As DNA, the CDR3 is TGTGCCAGCAGCCAAGGACAGGGGTTCTCCTACGAGCAGTACTTC.

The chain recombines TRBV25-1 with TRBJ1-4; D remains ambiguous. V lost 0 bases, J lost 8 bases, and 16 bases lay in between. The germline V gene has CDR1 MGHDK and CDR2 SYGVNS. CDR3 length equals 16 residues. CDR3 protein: CASSEYRSREGEKLFF. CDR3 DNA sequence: TGTGCCAGCAGTGAATACAGGAGCCGGGAGGGCGAAAAACTGTTTTTT. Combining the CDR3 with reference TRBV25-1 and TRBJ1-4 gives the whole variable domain EADIYQTPRYLVIGTGKKITLECSQTMGHDKMYWYQQDPGMELHLIHYSYGVNSTEKGDLSSESTVSRIRTEHFPLTLESARPSHTSQYLCASSEYRSREGEKLFFGSGTQLSVL.

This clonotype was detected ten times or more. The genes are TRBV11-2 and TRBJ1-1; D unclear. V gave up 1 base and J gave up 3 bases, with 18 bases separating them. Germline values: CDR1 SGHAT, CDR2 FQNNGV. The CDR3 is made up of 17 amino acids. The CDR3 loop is CASSLGLRRNADTEAFF. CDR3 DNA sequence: TGTGCCAGCAGCTTAGGCCTCAGGAGGAACGCGGACACTGAAGCTTTCTTT.

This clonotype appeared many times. The CDR3 DNA is TGTGCCAGCAGCTTAGGACAGGGGATTTACGAGCAGTACTTC. It encodes CASSLGQGIYEQYF. The chain has TRBV11-2 and TRBJ2-7; 8 bases are a match to TRBD1. The CDR3 has 14 residues. Germline values: CDR1 SGHAT, CDR2 FQNNGV. Trimming cost V 1 base and J 4 bases; bases outside gene matches: 3.

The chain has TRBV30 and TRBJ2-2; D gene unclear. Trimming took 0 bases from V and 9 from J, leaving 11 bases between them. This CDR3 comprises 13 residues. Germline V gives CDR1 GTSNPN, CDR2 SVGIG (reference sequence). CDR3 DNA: TGTGCCTGGAGTGTAATGGTGTTCCGGGAGCTGTTTTTT. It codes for CAWSVMVFRELFF.

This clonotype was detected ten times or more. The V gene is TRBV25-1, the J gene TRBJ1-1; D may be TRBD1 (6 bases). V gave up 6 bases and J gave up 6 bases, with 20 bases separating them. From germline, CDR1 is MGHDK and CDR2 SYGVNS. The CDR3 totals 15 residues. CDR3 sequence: CASRNTGFSKPEAFF. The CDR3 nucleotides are TGTGCCAGCAGAAACACAGGGTTCTCCAAGCCTGAAGCTTTCTTT.